The 7 T cell receptor beta chains below come from one sample, sequenced in a study of shared clonotypes between healthy human individuals. As defined, naive CD8 cells were CD45RO-negative and positively selected for CCR7, with terminally differentiated effector memory CD45RA+ cells excluded. Produced via immunoSEQ multiplex PCR; TCRdb's table is partial and in-frame only. This table holds 800,000 to 950,000 clones, around 96% found once. Sequencing was performed on naive CD8+ T cells sorted from blood. The receptors come from a man aged 30-40 years in good health.

V usage is TRBV27 and J usage is TRBJ2-7; the match to TRBD2 covers 10 bases. V lost 5 bases, J lost 5 bases, and 6 bases stayed unmatched. The CDR3 loop spans 14 amino acids. CDR1 MNHEY and CDR2 SMNVEV come from the germline V gene (reference sequence). The CDR3 DNA follows: TGTGCCAGCAGTAGTCTAGCGGGAGTTGACGAGCAGTACTTC. Amino acids: CASSSLAGVDEQYF.

The rearrangement joins TRBV29-1 to TRBJ1-3; D ambiguous. The CDR3 consists of 12 residues. The germline V gene encodes CDR1 SQVTM and CDR2 ANQGSEA. V was shortened by 1 base and J by 3 bases, with 4 bases between the two germline ends. Here the CDR3 DNA reads TGCAGCGTTGAAGCATTTGGAAACACCATATATTTT. Encoded protein: CSVEAFGNTIYF.

The chain carries TRBV6-5 and TRBJ1-1; tentative D call: TRBD1 (5 bases). Germline CDR1 MNHEY, CDR2 SVGAGI. The CDR3 is 15 amino acids. V gave up 6 bases and J gave up 6 bases, with 20 bases separating them. The CDR3, as DNA: TGTGCCAGCAGAAAGGATGGCTGGGGGAGGCCTGAAGCTTTCTTT. Protein: CASRKDGWGRPEAFF.

The V and J genes are TRBV5-5 and TRBJ1-2; D ambiguous. The CDR3 extends over 14 amino acids. V lost 2 bases, J lost 4 bases, and 12 bases lay in between. CDR1 is SGHKS and CDR2 is YYEKEE in the germline V gene (reference sequence). The CDR3 region is CASSLSDGIYGYTF. CDR3 bases: TGTGCCAGCAGCTTATCGGACGGCATCTATGGCTACACCTTC. Full variable domain (rest looked up from reference TRBV5-5 and TRBJ1-2): DAGVTQSPTHLIKTRGQQVTLRCSPISGHKSVSWYQQVLGQGPQFIFQYYEKEERGRGNFPDRFSARQFPNYSSELNVNALLLGDSALYLCASSLSDGIYGYTFGSGTRLTVV.

J is TRBJ1-4 and V is TRBV7-6; D is unclear. The CDR3 totals 15 residues. Germline values: CDR1 SGHVS, CDR2 FNYEAQ. V gave up 5 bases and J gave up 8 bases, with 18 bases separating them. CDR3 DNA: TGTGCCAGCAGCCTGGGTTCCTTAGGTCTCGAAAAACTGTTTTTT. Protein sequence: CASSLGSLGLEKLFF.

This sequence joins TRBV7-3 and TRBJ1-1; a possible D gene is TRBD1 (5 bases). The CDR3 sequence is 14 residues long. CDR1 and CDR2 (germline): SGHTA, FQGTGA. The V end was cut by 3 bases, the J end by 2 bases, with 10 bases between. The CDR3 DNA reads TGTGCCAGCAGCTTGAAGGGGATTAACACTGAAGCTTTCTTT. It encodes CASSLKGINTEAFF.

The gene calls are TRBV2 and TRBJ2-1; unclear D gene. From germline, CDR1 is SNHLY and CDR2 FYNNEI. This CDR3 spans 11 amino acids. The V gene lost 7 bases and the J gene lost 8 bases, with 9 bases spanning the gap. The CDR3 DNA is TGTGCCAGCAATAACGATTATGAGCAGTTCTTC. Translating it yields CASNNDYEQFF.